These T cell receptor beta chains were read from a single sample in a study of control samples from healthy donors and cancer patients. The assay was immunoSEQ multiplex PCR, and TCRdb's table has in-frame clones only and misses some. The table has some 45,000 clones, 80% to 95% seen once; the top ten hold about a fifth. Sequenced material: PBMCs. These receptors all stem from a woman aged 40-49 years with head and neck cancer. The CDR3 runs from the conserved cysteine through the conserved F or W. D genes are given only for firm matches. The size field is filled for only some rows; it gives once, few, many or a size class.

>NA|NA|TRBV14|TRBJ1-2
CASSPLGYGYTF
TGTGCCAGCAGCCCCCTCGGGTATGGCTACACCTTC
>NA|NA|TRBV3-1/TRBV3-2|TRBJ2-5
CASSQEGLVTETQYF
TGTGCCAGCAGCCAAGAAGGGCTAGTTACGGAGACCCAGTACTTC
>once|TRBD1|TRBV19|TRBJ1-2
CASSTPGTGNYGYTF
TGTGCCAGTAGTACTCCCGGGACAGGGAACTATGGCTACACCTTC
>few|TRBD1|TRBV6-4|TRBJ1-5
CASKGGQGNNQPQHF
TGTGCCAGCAAGGGGGGACAGGGAAACAATCAGCCCCAGCATTTT
>few|NA|TRBV29-1|TRBJ2-2
CSVDYNTGELFF
TGCAGCGTTGACTATAACACCGGGGAGCTGTTTTTT
>once|TRBD2|TRBV4-2|TRBJ2-5
CASSQVAGDGGETQYF
TGTGCCAGCAGCCAAGTAGCGGGAGACGGGGGAGAGACCCAGTACTTC
>NA|NA|TRBV30|TRBJ1-2
CAWSAVGRDGYTF
TGTGCCTGGAGTGCAGTGGGTCGGGATGGCTACACCTTC
>NA|NA|TRBV6-5|TRBJ1-1
CASRWTEGSTEAFF
TGTGCCAGCAGGTGGACCGAAGGGAGCACTGAAGCTTTCTTT
>NA|NA|TRBV6-6|TRBJ1-3
CASSRTDHSGNTIYF
TGTGCCAGCAGTCGGACAGATCACTCTGGAAACACCATATATTTT
>NA|TRBD1|TRBV5-1|TRBJ1-5
CASSSGQGEPQHF
TGCGCCAGCAGCTCGGGACAGGGCGAGCCCCAGCATTTT
>NA|NA|TRBV11-1|TRBJ2-5
CASSLGGQETQYF
TGTGCCAGCAGCTTAGGGGGGCAAGAGACCCAGTACTTC
>NA|NA|TRBV11-2|TRBJ1-1
CASSLALGGTEAFF
TGTGCCAGCAGCTTAGCCTTAGGGGGCACTGAAGCTTTCTTT
>NA|NA|TRBV21-1|TRBJ2-1
CASSFSGTGPYNEQFF
TGTGCCAGCAGCTTCTCCGGGACAGGACCCTACAATGAGCAGTTCTTC
>NA|NA|TRBV5-1|TRBJ2-7
CASSQGLAYEQYF
TGCGCCAGCAGCCAGGGGCTTGCCTACGAGCAGTACTTC
>NA|TRBD1|TRBV6-5|TRBJ1-2
CASSYEGAYGYTF
TGTGCCAGCAGTTACGAGGGGGCCTATGGCTACACCTTC
>NA|NA|TRBV21-1|TRBJ1-4
CASSKVSEGTNEKLFF
TGTGCCAGCAGCAAAGTTAGTGAGGGAACTAATGAAAAACTGTTTTTT
>NA|NA|TRBV7-9|TRBJ2-7
CASSSSGYGNEQYF
TGTGCCAGCAGCTCGAGCGGCTACGGGAACGAGCAGTACTTC
>NA|NA|TRBV20-1|TRBJ2-2
CSATYTGELFF
TGCAGTGCCACATACACCGGGGAGCTGTTTTTT
>few|NA|TRBV5-1|TRBJ2-5
CASKRQQETQYF
TGCGCCAGCAAGCGCCAGCAAGAGACCCAGTACTTC
>NA|TRBD2|TRBV5-1|TRBJ2-2
CASRAGTSGPGAHTGELFF
TGCGCCAGCAGGGCCGGGACTAGCGGGCCGGGGGCCCACACCGGGGAGCTGTTTTTT
>NA|NA|TRBV6-1|TRBJ1-2
CASSEAARAGGYTF
TGTGCCAGCAGTGAAGCGGCCAGGGCGGGCGGCTACACCTTC
>NA|TRBD1|TRBV7-9|TRBJ2-3
CASSFWTGPSTDTQYF
TGTGCCAGCAGCTTTTGGACAGGACCGTCCACAGATACGCAGTATTTT